This TCR beta chain was sequenced for a study of CD8 T cells in Susac syndrome. Sequencing targeted TCR beta in blood CD8+ and CD4+ T cells. The multiple sclerosis controls consisted of treatment-naive patients with relapsing-remitting disease, either stable or active. About this clonotype itself: Its antigen is currently unknown.

RNA amounts of roughly 0.45 to 1 ug underwent reverse transcription with random hexamers. Across 54 Vbeta and 13 Jbeta, TCR beta CDR3 was amplified with immunoSEQ multiplex PCR. In TCRdb, the immunoSEQ multiplex PCR reads were re-called with MiXCR into one record per CDR3 protein. The data hold some 110,000 distinct CDR3 sequences, with 85% to 95% observed a single time. This CDR3 has 13 amino acids. Per germline, CDR1 KGHSH and CDR2 LQKENI. V trimming: 3 bases; J trimming: 5 bases; junction bases outside the gene matches: 1. Study-wide results and limits: The study's TCR sequencing and HLA analysis covered a relatively small number of individuals, and the study acknowledged this.

This receptor was taken from a human donor with multiple sclerosis. Sample: CD4+ T cells from PBMCs. The V and J genes are TRBV18 and TRBJ1-1, with 9 bases that match TRBD1. CDR3 DNA: TGTGCCAGCTCACCGGGACAGGGTACTGAAGCTTTCTTT. It encodes CASSPGQGTEAFF. Combining the CDR3 with reference TRBV18 and TRBJ1-1 gives the whole variable domain NAGVMQNPRHLVRRRGQEARLRCSPMKGHSHVYWYRQLPEEGLKFMVYLQKENIIDESGMPKERFSAEFPKEGPSILRIQQVVRGDSAAYFCASSPGQGTEAFFGQGTRLTVV.